This T cell receptor beta chain was sequenced in a study of blood T cells in healthy people across ages (dated by TCRdb to about 2015). Regarding the complete study: In model experiments, template switching captured roughly one uniquely barcoded TCR beta cDNA molecule for every two T cells. To track age-related changes in TCR beta repertoire diversity, the study relied on deep sequencing normalized with unique cDNA molecular identifiers. Donors were grouped into four age groups: young (average 16 years), middle-aged (approximately 41), aged (about 60) and long-lived (around 82). Donors of different ages were randomly distributed across sequencing lanes to avoid experimental bias. Two additional independent replicas of 1 million unique cDNA reads from the same blood draw were analyzed for two donors (one aged 18 to 29 and one aged 80 or older). On the study overall, not on this receptor specifically: The long-lived group showed more naive CD4+ T cells, fewer expanded clones and increased TCR diversity than the aged group, suggesting age selection. Observed TCR beta diversity correlated strongly with the percentage of naive T cells measured by flow cytometry. As age increased, observed TCR beta diversity per million T cells dropped in a roughly linear way, and a significant reduction was already evident by age approximately 40. Estimates of total diversity based on one million sequenced T cells were regarded as lower bounds and as underestimates. Because donor CMV infection status was unknown, age-related changes in expanded clonotypes were potentially confounded. Since profiling was done on bulk unsorted PBMCs, naive and antigen-experienced compartments could not be conclusively compared.

Donors were around 37 systemically healthy Caucasian individuals from Russia aged about 6 to 100 years. Around 10 milliliters of peripheral blood were collected from each donor into EDTA-treated Vacutainer tubes. Ficoll-Paque density-gradient centrifugation was used to isolate PBMCs, with at least 6 million obtained per sample. Total RNA was extracted from PBMCs with Trizol reagent, with at least 5.5 micrograms obtained per sample. For every donor, flow cytometry on a PBMC aliquot measured the percentage of naive CD45RAhigh/CD27high T cells. This clonotype was observed a handful of times. Its antigen is still unknown. No per-base quality is available; no much larger clone lies one base away. Measured from the cysteine to the phenylalanine, the CDR3 is 13 residues long. The kept DNA is CDR3 alone, 39 bases in frame from the first base. Between the V and J ends, shortened by 5 bases and 1 base respectively, the junction contains 11 bases. The germline V gene gives CDR1 as SQVTM and CDR2 as ANQGSEA.

The receptor library was made with 5' RACE. Sequencing was carried out with an Illumina HiSeq 2500. A second PCR of roughly 6 to 11 cycles was performed with a sample-barcoded 5' primer and a J-beta primer mix. A template-switch 5' adaptor carrying 12 random nucleotides introduced a unique molecular identifier onto each TCR beta cDNA molecule. Each sample yielded at least 2.5 million CDR3-containing paired-end reads. First-strand cDNA synthesis was performed from all RNA using the Mint cDNA synthesis kit, with priming by a TRBC-specific oligonucleotide. All cDNA was treated with uracil-DNA glycosylase and then went through a first 18-cycle PCR with the universal primers M1SS and BC2_uni_R. Turning to the authors' computational methods: Each sample was normalized by randomly selecting 1 million high-quality reads, each carrying a distinct molecular identifier. Reads with shared molecular identifiers were discarded instead of being binned into consensus sequences. MiTCR, set to a Q25 quality threshold and the strictest error-elimination algorithm, was used for CDR3 identification, clonotype clustering and error correction. A nonparametric unseen species model with Euler transformation was used to estimate lower-bound total TCR beta diversity. Starting from the raw public reads, TCRdb applied fastp trimming at Q25, assembled clones with MiXCR and retained in-frame beta chains. Rows are unified per CDR3 protein, each entry keeping the most common DNA and genes. For this entry, the V and J calls and clone size follow TCRdb and not the study's own pipeline. Counted in this sample were approximately 690,000 distinct CDR3 sequences; approximately 59% of them appeared once. The ten largest clones represent roughly 34% of the sample.

The sequence came from a man between 60 and 75 years old in good health. Here the chain combines TRBV29-1 and TRBJ2-5, with the D call perhaps TRBD1 or TRBD2, each one matching 5 bases. Material for sequencing was blood. The DNA reads TGCAGCGTTCTCAGGGACCTCCAAGAGACCCAGTACTTC. The resulting protein is CSVLRDLQETQYF. With the rest looked up from the reference TRBV29-1 and TRBJ2-5 genes rather than sequenced, the full variable domain is SAVISQKPSRDICQRGTSLTIQCQVDSQVTMMFWYRQQPGQSLTLIATANQGSEATYESGFVIDKFPISRPNLTFSTLTVSNMSPEDSSIYLCSVLRDLQETQYFGPGTRLLVL.